The rows below give T cell receptor beta chains drawn from one sample of a study of cytotoxic CD8 clonotypes in ibrutinib-treated CLL. Method: immunoSEQ multiplex PCR; TCRdb's copy keeps in-frame clones and lacks some. The sample has 35,000 or so clones, approximately 69% seen once; the top ten hold 28%. The sequencing here drew on PBMCs, taken before ibrutinib treatment. All receptors come from a human donor with chronic lymphocytic leukemia. Each CDR3 is given with its conserved first and last residue. Fields, in order: clone size, D gene, J gene, V gene, CDR3 protein, CDR3 DNA. The D gene is left open where the match is weak. The size field is filled for only some rows; it gives once, few, many or a size class.

. TRBD1 TRBJ1-1 TRBV7-9 CASSPMEGASMNTEAFF TGTGCCAGCAGCCCGATGGAGGGGGCCTCAATGAACACTGAAGCTTTCTTT
few . TRBJ2-7 TRBV9 CASSSQGYEQYF TGTGCCAGCAGCTCACAGGGTTACGAGCAGTACTTC
. TRBD1 TRBJ1-5 TRBV7-2 CASSLDRGLGQPQHF TGTGCCAGCAGCTTAGACAGGGGTTTGGGTCAGCCCCAGCATTTT
once TRBD1 TRBJ1-1 TRBV27 CASSSTTGVEAFF TGTGCCAGCAGCTCTACAACAGGGGTAGAAGCTTTCTTT
. TRBD1 TRBJ2-4 TRBV6-1 CASSQGQGSLSNIQYF TGTGCCAGCAGTCAAGGACAGGGGAGCCTCTCTAACATTCAGTACTTC
. . TRBJ1-1 TRBV28 CVSNSGNTEAFF TGCGTTTCCAATTCGGGGAACACTGAAGCTTTCTTT
. . TRBJ2-1 TRBV19 CASSHPVDSYNEQFF TGTGCCAGTAGTCATCCTGTCGATTCCTACAATGAGCAGTTCTTC
. . TRBJ1-1 TRBV30 CAWSVDGGRSTEAFF TGTGCCTGGAGTGTAGACGGGGGTAGGAGTACTGAAGCTTTCTTT
once TRBD2 TRBJ2-1 TRBV15 CATRRGGSGYNEQFF TGTGCCACCAGAAGAGGTGGTAGCGGGTACAATGAGCAGTTCTTC
. . TRBJ1-1 TRBV12-5 CASGWGVNTEAFF TGTGCTAGTGGTTGGGGTGTGAACACTGAAGCTTTCTTT
. . TRBJ1-4 TRBV7-6 CASSPGALNEKLFF TGTGCCAGCAGCCCAGGAGCCCTTAATGAAAAACTGTTTTTT
. TRBD1 TRBJ2-1 TRBV5-1 CASSLGQGASNEQFF TGCGCCAGCAGCTTGGGACAGGGGGCGTCCAATGAGCAGTTCTTC
. . TRBJ2-5 TRBV29-1 CSVGGGGETQYF TGCAGCGTCGGGGGAGGGGGAGAGACCCAGTACTTC
. TRBD1 TRBJ1-6 TRBV7-2 CASSFGQGVANSPLHF TGTGCCAGCAGCTTCGGTCAGGGGGTAGCCAATTCACCCCTCCACTTT
. . TRBJ2-5 TRBV9 CASSVAGTEETQYF TGTGCCAGCAGCGTAGCTGGCACGGAGGAGACCCAGTACTTC